The 9 T cell receptor beta chains below were found in one sample sequenced in a study of beta chain features in type 1 diabetes. The whole isolated RNA underwent reverse transcription, so sequencing captured expressed TCRB transcripts. Data came from immunoSEQ multiplex PCR; TCRdb stores just in-frame clones and leaves some out. The table shows hundreds of thousands of clones, with about 14% occurring only once. Sequenced input: naive CD4+ T cells from blood. Every receptor here comes from a man aged 25-40 years in good health.

V gene TRBV2 combines with J gene TRBJ2-5, with 8 bases that match TRBD1. Germline V CDR1 and CDR2: SNHLY, FYNNEI. The ends lost 3 bases at V and 4 bases at J; junction bases unmatched: 4. The length of the CDR3 is 14 residues. The CDR3 region is CASSDTTGGETQYF. The CDR3 nucleotides read TGTGCCAGCAGTGATACCACAGGGGGAGAGACCCAGTACTTC.

A few counts support this clone. V usage is TRBV5-1 and J usage is TRBJ1-2, with 8 bases that match TRBD1. Germline V gives CDR1 SGHRS, CDR2 YFSETQ. With V trimmed by 5 bases and J by 3 bases, 6 bases remained unmatched. This CDR3 is built from 14 residues. This chain's CDR3 is CASRKDRGHYGYTF. The CDR3 DNA reads as TGCGCCAGCAGAAAAGACAGGGGACACTATGGCTACACCTTC. Based on the CDR3 plus reference TRBV5-1 and TRBJ1-2, the full variable domain is KAGVTQTPRYLIKTRGQQVTLSCSPISGHRSVSWYQQTPGQGLQFLFEYFSETQRNKGNFPGRFSGRQFSNSRSEMNVSTLELGDSALYLCASRKDRGHYGYTFGSGTRLTVV.

This clone showed up just a few times. Compared with germline, one end of the junction differs, possibly owing to a read error. The chain has TRBV7-7 and TRBJ2-1; 7 positions match TRBD1. Germline-derived CDR1 and CDR2 are SSHAT and FNYEAQ (reference sequence). This CDR3 has 12 amino acids. The CDR3 DNA reads TGTGCTAGCAGCAAAACAGGGGAGGAGCAGTTCTTC. This codes for CASSKTGEEQFF.

The V and J genes are TRBV2 and TRBJ2-6; D gene unclear. The CDR3 is 15 residues long. Deletions cut 4 bases from V and 0 bases from J, with 7 bases between. Germline CDR1 and CDR2: SNHLY and FYNNEI. CDR3 in amino acids: CASSGLFSGANVLTF. The CDR3 bases are TGTGCCAGCAGTGGACTGTTCTCTGGGGCCAACGTCCTGACTTTC.

There are a few counts of this clone. The V gene is TRBV21-1, the J gene TRBJ2-7; the tabulated D call, TRBD2, remains unverified against the DNA. TRBV21-1 is a recognized pseudogene. The length of the CDR3 is 16 residues. The DNA of the CDR3 is TGTGCCAGCAGCAAAGCACAGCGGGAGGGCTCCTACGAGCAGTACGTC. It is translated as CASSKAQREGSYEQYV.

This clone was observed a handful of times. The V gene is TRBV30, the J gene TRBJ2-3; 12 bases match TRBD2. Trimming removed 5 bases from V and 3 bases from J; junction bases left unmatched: 0. The CDR3 extends over 13 amino acids. Germline V gene lookup returns CDR1 GTSNPN and CDR2 SVGIG (reference sequence). CDR3 sequence (DNA): TGTGCCTGGGGGACTAGCGGGACAGATACGCAGTATTTT. It translates to CAWGTSGTDTQYF.

This clone occurred a few times. V gene TRBV5-1 combines with J gene TRBJ2-7; 8 nucleotides agree with TRBD1. V lost 5 bases and J lost 0; bases outside the gene matches: 4. The CDR3 consists of 14 residues. Germline V gene data show CDR1 as SGHRS and CDR2 as YFSETQ. Here the CDR3 reads CASRGQGLSYEQYF. The CDR3 region has the DNA TGCGCCAGCAGAGGACAGGGACTCTCCTACGAGCAGTACTTC. Full variable domain (remainder filled in from reference TRBV5-1 and TRBJ2-7): KAGVTQTPRYLIKTRGQQVTLSCSPISGHRSVSWYQQTPGQGLQFLFEYFSETQRNKGNFPGRFSGRQFSNSRSEMNVSTLELGDSALYLCASRGQGLSYEQYFGPGTRLTVT.

This chain links TRBV6-5 with TRBJ2-3; TRBD1 is a possible D gene (5 bases). CDR1 and CDR2 from the germline V gene are MNHEY and SVGAGI. The CDR3 covers 15 residues. Trimming removed 7 bases at V and 3 bases at J, with 17 bases between. Here the CDR3 reads CASTFPQGTTDTQYF. CDR3 sequence (DNA): TGTGCCAGCACCTTCCCGCAGGGAACGACAGATACGCAGTATTTT.

The genes are TRBV27 and TRBJ2-1, with 9 bases fitting TRBD1. The germline CDR1 and CDR2 sequences are MNHEY and SMNVEV (reference sequence). The length of the CDR3 is 18 residues. Losses at the gene ends were 2 bases for V and 5 bases for J; bases not matched to a gene: 13. The CDR3 region has the DNA TGTGCCAGCAGTTTAGGGACAGGGTACCCGAACCAACACAATGAGCAGTTCTTC. This encodes CASSLGTGYPNQHNEQFF.